The 11 T cell receptor beta chains reported below all come from one sample, sequenced in a study of T cell responses to AZD1222 COVID-19 vaccine (dated by TCRdb to 2020 to 2023). The intended sense of this specimen's time point label: baseline before first vaccination. Library method: the immunoSEQ multiplex PCR assay. Not all clones reach the TCRdb copy of this immuneACCESS table, which keeps in-frame sequences only. Checked studies attribute under half of the gap to unresolved V genes and leave the rest unexplained. Present in this sample are some 120,000 clones, around 85% of which were seen just once. The biggest ten clones account for roughly 9.1% of the sample. The sequencing used peripheral blood, collected on day 0 of AZD1222 vaccination. The receptors derive from an adult in good health.

The rearrangement links TRBV19 to TRBJ1-5; 7 bases align to TRBD1. Losses at the gene ends were 2 bases for V and 2 bases for J; bases not matched to a gene: 9. The CDR3 runs 17 residues. From germline, CDR1 is LNHDA and CDR2 SQIVND (reference sequence). The chain's CDR3 is CASSINRGREGNQPQHF. The CDR3 DNA follows: TGTGCCAGTAGTATAAACAGGGGCAGAGAGGGCAATCAGCCCCAGCATTTT. The full variable domain, rest sourced from reference TRBV19 and TRBJ1-5, is DGGITQSPKYLFRKEGQNVTLSCEQNLNHDAMYWYRQDPGQGLRLIYYSQIVNDFQKGDIAEGYSVSREKKESFPLTVTSAQKNPTAFYLCASSINRGREGNQPQHFGDGTRLSIL.

The genes are TRBV18 and TRBJ1-6, with 7 bases aligning to TRBD1. CDR3 length equals 17 residues. The germline CDR1 and CDR2 sequences are KGHSH and LQKENI. J lost 7 bases, V lost 4 bases, and 13 bases had no gene match. The CDR3 DNA reads TGTGCCAGCTCACAAAATCTTCAGGGGGGAACAAATTCACCCCTCCACTTT. This sequence encodes CASSQNLQGGTNSPLHF.

The chain combines TRBV19 with TRBJ1-1, with D hard to call. This CDR3 contains 13 residues. CDR1 and CDR2 from the germline V gene are LNHDA and SQIVND (reference sequence). The germline V and J ends were trimmed by 0 bases and 11 bases, with 13 bases remaining between them. The CDR3 coding sequence is TGTGCCAGTAGTATAGATCTCCTCGAACAGGCTTTCTTT. It encodes CASSIDLLEQAFF.

The table lists this clone with a few counts. The rearrangement links TRBV6-5 to TRBJ1-4, with 9 bases matching TRBD1. Germline CDR1 is MNHEY and CDR2 is SVGAGI. CDR3 length: 14 amino acids. The trim removed 6 bases at V and 8 bases at J, leaving 7 bases unmatched. The DNA of the CDR3 is TGTGCCAGCAGAGTGACAGGGGGGGAGGAAAAACTGTTTTTT. Amino acids: CASRVTGGEEKLFF.

This clone appeared a few times. This chain uses TRBV6-5 with TRBJ2-7, with TRBD1 as a possible D gene (5 bases). CDR1 MNHEY and CDR2 SVGAGI come from the germline V gene. Deletions cut 6 bases from V and 6 bases from J, with 18 bases between. There are 14 residues in the CDR3. CDR3 amino acids: CASSPGRDPSEQYF. Written as DNA, the CDR3 is TGTGCCAGCAGCCCGGGCAGGGATCCTTCCGAGCAGTACTTC.

The DNA for the CDR3 is TGTGCCAGCAGCTCCAGAAATCAGCCCCAGCATTTT. This gives the protein CASSSRNQPQHF. The chain joins TRBV3-1 (or the pseudogene TRBV3-2) to TRBJ1-5; D is unclear. Trimming removed 5 bases from V and 4 bases from J, with 6 bases in between. CDR1 is LGHDT, CDR2 YNNKEL, per germline (reference sequence). CDR3 length equals 12 residues.

The CDR3 here is CAWRQGLNTEAFF. DNA for the CDR3: TGTGCCTGGAGACAGGGTTTGAACACTGAAGCTTTCTTT. The chain joins TRBV30 to TRBJ1-1; D may be TRBD1 (6 bases). The CDR3 extends over 13 amino acids. Germline CDR1 reads GTSNPN; CDR2 reads SVGIG (reference sequence). Between the trimmed V and J ends, which lost 3 bases and 0 bases, there was a span of 8 bases.

The chain joins TRBV27 to TRBJ1-1, with a tentative D call TRBD1 (5 bases). The CDR3 length is 13 residues. Germline-derived CDR1 and CDR2 are MNHEY and SMNVEV (reference sequence). With 4 bases removed from V and 3 bases from J, the gap between germline ends came to 9 bases. The CDR3 DNA follows: TGTGCCAGCAGTTCAGGGTACGACACTGAAGCTTTCTTT. The encoded protein is CASSSGYDTEAFF.

The chain combines TRBV2 with TRBJ1-1; 10 bases fit TRBD1. In germline, CDR1 is SNHLY, CDR2 FYNNEI. This CDR3 has 13 amino acids. The junction had 3 bases not matched to a gene; V was cut back by 6 bases and J by 5 bases. CDR3 sequence reads: CASRRQGATEAFF. The CDR3 DNA follows: TGTGCCAGCAGGAGACAGGGGGCGACTGAAGCTTTCTTT. Supplemented by reference TRBV2 and TRBJ1-1, the full variable domain reads EPEVTQTPSHQVTQMGQEVILRCVPISNHLYFYWYRQILGQKVEFLVSFYNNEISEKSEIFDDQFSVERPDGSNFTLKIRSTKLEDSAMYFCASRRQGATEAFFGQGTRLTVV.

This chain connects TRBV4-3 to TRBJ2-6; 7 bases line up with TRBD2. CDR1 is LGHNA and CDR2 is YSLEER in the germline V gene. V was pared by 0 bases and J by 4 bases, with 6 bases of the junction left unmatched. CDR3 length equals 17 residues. The DNA of the CDR3 is TGCGCCAGCAGCCAAGATCTGGGAGGGACCGGGGCCAACGTCCTGACTTTC. It is translated as CASSQDLGGTGANVLTF.

The CDR3 bases are TGTGCCAGCAGTTCCCTCCGGTCAGAAGTCTATGGCTACACCTTC. Amino acids: CASSSLRSEVYGYTF. The rearrangement joins TRBV6-5 to TRBJ1-2; D unresolved. From germline, CDR1 is MNHEY and CDR2 SVGAGI. The CDR3 is 15 amino acids. Trimming removed 4 bases at V and 4 bases at J, with 16 bases between.